This T cell receptor beta chain was sequenced for a study of CD8+ T cells in alopecia areata. V was pared by 3 bases and J by 9 bases, with 9 bases between. CDR3 length: 11 amino acids. The germline CDR1 and CDR2 sequences are DFQATT and SNEGSKA (reference sequence). RNA was isolated and reverse transcribed to cDNA, the sequencing template. The repertoire was sequenced with immunoSEQ multiplex PCR; TCRdb's copy has only in-frame clones and lacks some. The sample shows about 140,000 clones, about half of them seen only once. Sequences were derived from CD4+ T cells sorted from blood, sampled at week 0. This sequence originates from a human donor with alopecia areata. The chain recombines TRBV20-1 with TRBJ2-1; no reliable D call. This CDR3 reads CSARELGEQFF. CDR3 in DNA: TGCAGTGCTAGGGAGTTGGGTGAGCAGTTCTTC.